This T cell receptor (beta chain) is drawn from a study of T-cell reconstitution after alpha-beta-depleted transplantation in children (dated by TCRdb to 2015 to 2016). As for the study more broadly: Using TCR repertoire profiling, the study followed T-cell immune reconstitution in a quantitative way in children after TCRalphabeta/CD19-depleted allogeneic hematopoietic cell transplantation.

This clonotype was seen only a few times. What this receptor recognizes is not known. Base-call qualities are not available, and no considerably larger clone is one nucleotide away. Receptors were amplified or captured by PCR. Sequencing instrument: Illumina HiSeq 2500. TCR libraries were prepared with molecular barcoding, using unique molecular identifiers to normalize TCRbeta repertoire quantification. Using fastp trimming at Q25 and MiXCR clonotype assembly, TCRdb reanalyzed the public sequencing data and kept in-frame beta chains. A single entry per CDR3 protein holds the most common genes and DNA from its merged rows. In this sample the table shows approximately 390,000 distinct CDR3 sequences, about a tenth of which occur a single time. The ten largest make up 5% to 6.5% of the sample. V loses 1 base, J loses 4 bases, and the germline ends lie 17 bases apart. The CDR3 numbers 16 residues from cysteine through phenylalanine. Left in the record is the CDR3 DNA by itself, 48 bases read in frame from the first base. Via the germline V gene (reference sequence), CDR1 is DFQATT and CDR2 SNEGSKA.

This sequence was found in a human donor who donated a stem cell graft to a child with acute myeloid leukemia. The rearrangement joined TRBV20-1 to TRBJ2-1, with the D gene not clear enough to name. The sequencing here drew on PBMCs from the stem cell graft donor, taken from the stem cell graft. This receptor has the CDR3 CSARGAIATTYNEQFF. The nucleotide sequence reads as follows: TGCAGTGCTAGAGGGGCGATAGCCACCACTTACAATGAGCAGTTCTTC.